The 26 T cell receptor beta chains in this list originate from one sample, sequenced in a study of blood T cells in healthy people across ages. PCR was performed a second time for 7 to 11 cycles using a sample-barcoded 5' primer and a J-beta primer mix. In TCRdb, the 5' RACE reads were re-called with MiXCR into one record per CDR3 protein. The table lists some 1.5 million distinct CDR3 sequences, roughly 27% of them singletons. Sequenced input: blood. These receptors came from a woman aged 25 to 39 in good health.

This sequence joins TRBV29-1 and TRBJ2-3; maybe TRBD2 (5 bases). Germline lookup yields CDR1 SQVTM and CDR2 ANQGSEA. This CDR3 is built from 14 residues. V shed 1 base and J shed 1 base, with 9 bases lying between them. The CDR3 nucleotides read TGCAGCGTTGAAGGCGAGGGAGGCACAGATACGCAGTATTTT. Its translation is CSVEGEGGTDTQYF.

A word on this clonotype: The conserved final phenylalanine or tryptophan is absent from the CDR3, which likely points to a read error. The chain employs TRBV7-2 and TRBJ2-3; D might be TRBD1 or TRBD2, each matching 6 bases. The CDR3 loop spans 16 amino acids. Germline CDR1 SGHTA, CDR2 FQGNSA. V lost 5 bases to trimming and J lost 5 bases, with 20 bases between them. The CDR3 DNA reads TGTGCCAGCAGCGCTGGAGGGGGTTCCTTCCAAGATACGCAGTATTTG. Translated: CASSAGGGSFQDTQYL.

This sequence joins TRBV6-1 and TRBJ1-1, with 7 bases that match TRBD1. V lost 7 bases and J lost 4; bases outside the gene matches: 9. Germline V CDR1 and CDR2: MNHNS, SASEGT. CDR3 size: 14 residues. The CDR3 loop reads CASTIGQDGTEAFF. The CDR3 region has the DNA TGTGCCAGCACGATCGGACAGGACGGCACTGAAGCTTTCTTT.

The J gene is TRBJ2-3, the V gene TRBV24-1; no clear D gene. The germline V gene has CDR1 KGHDR and CDR2 SFDVKD. V lost 10 bases and J lost 3, with 7 bases in between. The CDR3 has 11 residues. CDR3 sequence reads: CATSTTDTQYF. DNA for the CDR3: TGTGCCACTTCAACTACAGATACGCAGTATTTT.

The chain combines TRBV20-1 with TRBJ1-5, with a tentative D call TRBD1 (6 bases). V lost 3 bases and J lost 3, with 12 bases in between. The germline gives CDR1 DFQATT, CDR2 SNEGSKA (reference sequence). The CDR3 is made up of 14 amino acids. The CDR3 sequence: CSASTGSPNQPQHF. In DNA, the CDR3 is TGCAGTGCTAGCACAGGGTCCCCCAATCAGCCCCAGCATTTT.

This clonotype was detected many times. V usage is TRBV28 and J usage is TRBJ2-7; tentative D call: TRBD2 (5 bases). V gave up 4 bases and J gave up 1 base, with 14 bases separating them. The germline CDR1 and CDR2 sequences are MDHEN and SYDVKM. The CDR3 sequence is 15 residues long. DNA of the CDR3: TGTGCCAGCAGTTCTATTGGTACGGGATCCTACGAGCAGTACTTC. Encoded protein: CASSSIGTGSYEQYF. The variable domain in full, completed from reference TRBV28 and TRBJ2-7, reads DVKVTQSSRYLVKRTGEKVFLECVQDMDHENMFWYRQDPGLGLRLIYFSYDVKMKEKGDIPEGYSVSREKKERFSLILESASTNQTSMYLCASSSIGTGSYEQYFGPGTRLTVT.

The sample holds a few counts of this clonotype. The rearrangement uses TRBV10-3 and TRBJ2-5, with D uncertain. CDR1 ENHRY and CDR2 SYGVKD come from the germline V gene. This CDR3 is built from 13 residues. Deletions cut 1 base from V and 3 bases from J, with 6 bases between. DNA of the CDR3: TGTGCCATCAGTGAGTTGGGCAAAGAGACCCAGTACTTC. Translated, it gives CAISELGKETQYF.

Only a few counts were recorded for this clonotype. The CDR3 spells CASSFRYGADTQYF. The CDR3, as DNA: TGTGCCAGCAGCTTTCGATACGGAGCAGATACGCAGTATTTT. The chain uses TRBV7-8 and TRBJ2-3; D call uncertain. This CDR3 is built from 14 residues. Germline V CDR1 and CDR2: SGHVS, FQNEAQ. The V end lost 3 bases, the J end lost 4 bases, and 11 bases lay between the germline ends.

This sequence joins TRBV9 and TRBJ1-4; 8 nucleotides agree with TRBD1. The germline gives CDR1 SGDLS, CDR2 YYNGEE. Trimming cost V 0 bases and J 7 bases; bases outside gene matches: 2. The length of the CDR3 is 14 residues. Here the CDR3 reads CASSVGQGFEKLFF. The DNA of the CDR3 is TGTGCCAGCAGCGTAGGACAGGGGTTTGAAAAACTGTTTTTT.

The chain links TRBV5-1 to TRBJ1-6; D is ambiguous. V dropped 5 bases and J dropped 0 bases, with 9 bases sitting between them. CDR3 length equals 15 residues. Germline CDR1 reads SGHRS; CDR2 reads YFSETQ. The CDR3 here is CASSSTSSYNSPLHF. DNA of the CDR3: TGCGCCAGCAGTTCCACGAGCTCCTATAATTCACCCCTCCACTTT.

This clonotype was seen only a few times. The chain carries TRBV7-9 and TRBJ1-2; no reliable D call. This CDR3 spans 12 amino acids. Trimming pared 3 bases from V and 8 bases from J, leaving 10 bases between. Germline assignment: CDR1 SEHNR and CDR2 FQNEAQ (reference sequence). CDR3 loop: CASSLILDGYTF. CDR3 bases: TGTGCCAGCAGCTTGATCCTCGACGGCTACACCTTC.

The chain is built from TRBV12-3 or TRBV12-4 and TRBJ1-1; TRBD1 matches at 8 bases. The CDR3 runs to 16 residues. The trim removed 3 bases at V and 8 bases at J, leaving 14 bases unmatched. In nucleotides, the CDR3 is TGTGCCAGCAGTTTCGCAGGGGGCGGAGGAACCCGGGAAGCTTTCTTT. It yields the protein CASSFAGGGGTREAFF.

This chain uses TRBV21-1 with TRBJ2-5; TRBD2 is the table's D call, not checked against the DNA. TRBV21-1 is shown as a pseudogene. The CDR3 consists of 16 residues. The CDR3 reads CASSSAGTSSYNEQYF. The CDR3 DNA reads as TGTGCCAGCAGCAGCGCCGGGACTAGCAGCTACAATGAGCAGTACTTC.

This chain uses TRBV19 with TRBJ2-7; 9 positions match TRBD2. Germline V gene lookup returns CDR1 LNHDA and CDR2 SQIVND (reference sequence). The CDR3 is made up of 14 amino acids. V lost 9 bases and J lost 0; bases outside the gene matches: 6. CDR3 DNA sequence: TGTGCCAGCTCTAGCGGGACCTTCTCCTACGAGCAGTACTTC. Protein: CASSSGTFSYEQYF.

The V and J genes are TRBV5-6 and TRBJ1-3; tentatively, D is TRBD1 (5 bases). Germline CDR1 is SGHDT and CDR2 is YYEEEE. This CDR3 spans 16 amino acids. V lost 3 bases, J lost 4 bases, and 17 bases lay in between. The CDR3 sequence is CASSSRGGLWGNTIYF. DNA for the CDR3: TGTGCCAGCAGCTCCCGGGGCGGCCTGTGGGGAAACACCATATATTTT.

The chain carries TRBV7-3 and TRBJ1-2, with D perhaps matching TRBD1 (5 bases). Germline V lookup: CDR1 SGHTA, CDR2 FQGTGA. The germline V and J ends were trimmed by 5 bases and 8 bases, with 18 bases remaining between them. The CDR3 spans 14 residues. The chain's CDR3 is CASSPSTAPGGYTF. As DNA, the CDR3 is TGTGCCAGCAGCCCTTCGACAGCCCCGGGAGGCTACACCTTC. Full variable domain (missing parts from reference TRBV7-3 and TRBJ1-2): GAGVSQTPSNKVTEKGKYVELRCDPISGHTALYWYRQSLGQGPEFLIYFQGTGAADDSGLPNDRFFAVRPEGSVSTLKIQRTERGDSAVYLCASSPSTAPGGYTFGSGTRLTVV.

This clonotype was seen a handful of times. The chain carries TRBV4-1 and TRBJ1-2; possibly TRBD1 for D (6 bases). V lost 3 bases and J lost 3, with 17 bases in between. CDR1 is MGHRA, CDR2 YSYEKL, per germline. This CDR3 spans 16 amino acids. CDR3 region: CASSQATGPGDYGYTF. CDR3 sequence (DNA): TGCGCCAGCAGCCAGGCGACAGGCCCTGGGGACTATGGCTACACCTTC.

V and J are TRBV11-2 and TRBJ2-3; 7 bases agree with TRBD2. J was trimmed by 1 base and V by 5 bases; bases with no gene match: 12. Germline CDR1 reads SGHAT; CDR2 reads FQNNGV. This CDR3 has 17 residues. CDR3 sequence: CASSPRGLAARTDTQYF. The CDR3, as DNA: TGTGCCAGCAGCCCCAGAGGGCTAGCGGCGCGCACAGATACGCAGTATTTT. Full variable domain (missing parts from reference TRBV11-2 and TRBJ2-3): EAGVAQSPRYKIIEKRQSVAFWCNPISGHATLYWYQQILGQGPKLLIQFQNNGVVDDSQLPKDRFSAERLKGVDSTLKIQPAKLEDSAVYLCASSPRGLAARTDTQYFGPGTRLTVL.

The V call is TRBV6-5, the J call TRBJ2-5; D possibly corresponds to TRBD2 (5 bases). The CDR3 loop spans 15 amino acids. V was trimmed by 0 bases and J by 11 bases, leaving 19 bases between them. CDR1 MNHEY and CDR2 SVGAGI come from the germline V gene. CDR3 DNA sequence: TGTGCCAGCAGTTACTCGGGTGGCGGCCGTGGGGAGCAGTACTTC. This codes for CASSYSGGGRGEQYF.

The V call is TRBV5-1, the J call TRBJ2-1, with D possibly matching TRBD1 (6 bases). Germline assignment: CDR1 SGHRS and CDR2 YFSETQ. Trimming took 7 bases from V and 3 from J, leaving 17 bases between them. This CDR3 spans 15 amino acids. CDR3 residues: CASGFPPGDYNEQFF. For the CDR3, the DNA is TGCGCCAGCGGTTTTCCTCCAGGGGACTACAATGAGCAGTTCTTC.

This clonotype was observed a few times. The chain uses TRBV19 and TRBJ2-1; TRBD2 matches at 7 bases. There are 18 residues in the CDR3. CDR1 LNHDA and CDR2 SQIVND come from the germline V gene (reference sequence). After removal of 7 bases from V and 2 bases from J, the junction contained 17 bases not matched to a gene. The CDR3 loop is CASTKEGAREVAYNEQFF. The DNA for the CDR3 is TGTGCCAGTACAAAAGAAGGGGCTCGGGAGGTCGCCTACAATGAGCAGTTCTTC.

This clonotype was seen at least ten times. The rearrangement links TRBV3-1 to TRBJ2-1; 12 bases are a match to TRBD2. Trimming took 4 bases from V and 7 from J; bases not matched to a gene: 5. This CDR3 spans 15 amino acids. The V gene's germline CDR1 is LGHDT and CDR2 YNNKEL (reference sequence). The CDR3 region has the DNA TGTGCCAGCAGCCCGGGACTAGCGGGTAGAAATGAGCAGTTCTTC. Residues: CASSPGLAGRNEQFF.

Many counts were recorded for this clonotype. This chain uses TRBV28 with TRBJ2-7, with D possibly being TRBD1 or TRBD2 (5 bases each). Germline CDR1 MDHEN, CDR2 SYDVKM. CDR3 length: 16 residues. Trimming left V 5 bases short and J 3 bases short, with 20 bases between. This chain's CDR3 is CASSALQEVDLYEQYF. DNA for the CDR3: TGTGCCAGCAGTGCCCTACAGGAGGTCGATCTCTACGAGCAGTACTTC. The entire variable domain, with the rest obtained from reference TRBV28 and TRBJ2-7, is as follows: DVKVTQSSRYLVKRTGEKVFLECVQDMDHENMFWYRQDPGLGLRLIYFSYDVKMKEKGDIPEGYSVSREKKERFSLILESASTNQTSMYLCASSALQEVDLYEQYFGPGTRLTVT.

This clonotype was found a few times. V is TRBV20-1 and J is TRBJ2-3; the D call may be TRBD1 or TRBD2 (6 bases each). The CDR3 is 14 residues long. CDR1 and CDR2 (germline): DFQATT, SNEGSKA (reference sequence). Trimming took off 6 bases at V and 2 bases at J, with 15 bases between the two ends. CDR3 bases: TGCAGTGCCCCGGGGGCGGGAAACACAGATACGCAGTATTTT. Translating gives CSAPGAGNTDTQYF.

V gene TRBV27 combines with J gene TRBJ2-1, with TRBD2 matching 12 bases. The trim removed 0 bases at V and 4 bases at J, leaving 4 bases unmatched. Germline loops: CDR1 MNHEY, CDR2 SMNVEV (reference sequence). The CDR3 has 17 residues. The CDR3 spells CASSLSLAGGGYNEQFF. CDR3 in DNA: TGTGCCAGCAGTTTATCTCTAGCGGGAGGGGGGTACAATGAGCAGTTCTTC.

This clonotype has only a few counts. V and J are TRBV6-2 or TRBV6-3 and TRBJ2-3, with D perhaps TRBD2 (8 bases). Trimming removed 10 bases at V and 2 bases at J, with 22 bases between. This CDR3 is 16 amino acids long. The germline V gene has CDR1 MNHEY and CDR2 SVGEGT. Here the CDR3 DNA reads TGTGCCACGGGGGGGGGACAGTTCTCCCTCACAGATACGCAGTATTTT. This codes for CATGGGQFSLTDTQYF.